Below, 29 T cell receptor beta chains from the same sample are listed, as sequenced in a study of esophageal squamous cell carcinoma under preoperative chemotherapy. Described time point: after preoperative PTX-NDP chemotherapy. Via MiXCR, TCRdb re-called the PCR reads, giving one row per CDR3 protein. This table has some 30,000 distinct CDR3 sequences, around half appearing once. This sample was gathered from a patient given preoperative chemotherapy. The source is a human donor with esophageal squamous cell carcinoma. The donor label of this sample is uncertain.

This clonotype has at least ten counts. V usage is TRBV7-9 and J usage is TRBJ2-5; unclear D gene. The J call may be faulty, since TRBJ2-7 better matches the DNA end. This CDR3 is built from 14 residues. Germline assignment: CDR1 SEHNR and CDR2 FQNEAQ (reference sequence). The CDR3 region has the DNA TGTGCCAGCAGCTTGTCTCTAGATTTTGGCGAGCAGTACTTC. Protein sequence: CASSLSLDFGEQYF.

At least ten counts were recorded for this clonotype. This chain links TRBV6-1 with TRBJ2-2, with 11 positions matching TRBD2. V lost 4 bases, J lost 5 bases, and 3 bases stayed unmatched. This CDR3 is 15 amino acids long. From germline, CDR1 is MNHNS and CDR2 SASEGT. CDR3 loop: CASSASGGLTGELFF. DNA for the CDR3: TGTGCCAGCAGTGCTAGCGGGGGGCTTACCGGGGAGCTGTTTTTT.

This sequence joins TRBV7-3 and TRBJ2-3; 8 bases map to TRBD2. CDR1 and CDR2 from the germline V gene are SGHTA and FQGTGA. V shed 5 bases and J 5 bases; nucleotides not matched to a gene: 15. The CDR3 spans 17 residues. The chain's CDR3 is CASSRNLGRGARDTQYF. In DNA, the CDR3 is TGTGCCAGCAGCCGCAACCTGGGGCGGGGGGCCAGAGATACGCAGTATTTT.

As regards this clonotype: A read error is likely, as this CDR3 ends without the conserved phenylalanine or tryptophan. The V gene is TRBV7-9, the J gene TRBJ2-1; a possible D gene is TRBD1 (6 bases). CDR3 size: 11 residues. V shed 8 bases and J shed 6 bases, with 8 bases lying between them. Germline assignment: CDR1 SEHNR and CDR2 FQNEAQ (reference sequence). CDR3 protein: CASEGGNEQFV. The CDR3 DNA reads as TGTGCCAGCGAAGGGGGCAATGAGCAGTTCGTC.

This clonotype was counted many times. The J gene is TRBJ2-7, the V gene TRBV6-1; D gene ambiguous. The V end was cut by 3 bases, the J end by 2 bases, with 14 bases between. Germline assignment: CDR1 MNHNS and CDR2 SASEGT. The CDR3 length is 15 residues. The CDR3 is CASSETSDKTYEQYF. The CDR3 DNA follows: TGTGCCAGCAGTGAGACCAGTGACAAAACCTACGAGCAGTACTTC.

In regard to this clonotype: One end of the junction does not line up with germline, which may come from a read error. The rearrangement joins TRBV6-1 to TRBJ2-3; TRBD2 might be the D (6 bases). From germline, CDR1 is MNHNS and CDR2 SASEGT. The CDR3 contains 16 residues. The CDR3 sequence: CASAGNEGRGAETQYF. CDR3 coding DNA: TGTGCCAGCGCGGGGAACGAGGGGCGCGGGGCAGAGACGCAGTATTTC.

Note on this clonotype: The germline gene is not matched at one end of the junction; a read error may be the cause. This sequence joins TRBV7-2 and TRBJ2-3; 8 bases are a match to TRBD2. Germline V gene lookup returns CDR1 SGHTA and CDR2 FQGNSA. The CDR3 covers 15 residues. The CDR3 loop is CARGSGGGDTETQYF. DNA of the CDR3: TGTGCCAGGGGCTCCGGGGGGGGTGACACAGAGACGCAGTATTTC. The complete variable domain, with remaining parts taken from reference TRBV7-2 and TRBJ2-3, reads GAGVSQSPSNKVTEKGKDVELRCDPISGHTALYWYRQSLGQGLEFLIYFQGNSAPDKSGLPSDRFSAERTGGSVSTLTIQRTQQEDSAVYLCARGSGGGDTETQYFGPGTRLTVL.

The V gene is TRBV5-1, the J gene TRBJ2-7; the match to TRBD2 covers 7 bases. This CDR3 has 14 residues. V lost 0 bases and J lost 6; bases outside the gene matches: 6. CDR1 is SGHRS, CDR2 YFSETQ, per germline. The CDR3 here is CASSLAGGSSEQYF. The CDR3 nucleotides are TGCGCCAGCAGCTTGGCGGGGGGATCGTCCGAGCAGTACTTC.

This clonotype has a count of ten or more. The J gene is TRBJ2-2, the V gene TRBV7-9, with D uncertain. CDR3 length: 14 amino acids. Germline loops: CDR1 SEHNR, CDR2 FQNEAQ (reference sequence). Trimming shortened V by 0 bases and J by 2 bases, and 4 bases separated the two germline ends. The DNA for the CDR3 is TGTGCCAGCAGCTTAGCAGATAACACCGGGGAGCTGTTTTTT. Protein: CASSLADNTGELFF. The whole variable domain, filled in from reference TRBV7-9 and TRBJ2-2, reads DTGVSQNPRHKITKRGQNVTFRCDPISEHNRLYWYRQTLGQGPEFLTYFQNEAQLEKSRLLSDRFSAERPKGSFSTLEIQRTEQGDSAMYLCASSLADNTGELFFGEGSRLTVL.

CDR3 residues: CASSEVARGDTQYF. DNA for the CDR3: TGTGCCAGCTCAGAGGTGGCCCGCGGAGATACGCAGTATTTT. This rearrangement joins TRBV18 to TRBJ2-3; D gene unclear. CDR1 KGHSH and CDR2 LQKENI come from the germline V gene. The CDR3 contains 14 residues. V lost 5 bases to trimming and J lost 5 bases, with 14 bases between them.

As regards this clonotype: Relative to the germline gene, one junction end is altered; a read error may explain this. This chain connects TRBV7-2 to TRBJ2-2, with 7 positions matching TRBD1. The CDR3 has 17 amino acids. CDR1 is SGHTA, CDR2 FQGNSA, per germline. CDR3 in DNA: TGTGCCAGCAGCTTGGGGGCCGGGACCCTAAAAACAGGGGCGCTGTTTTTT. Translation: CASSLGAGTLKTGALFF. The variable domain in full, completed from reference TRBV7-2 and TRBJ2-2, reads GAGVSQSPSNKVTEKGKDVELRCDPISGHTALYWYRQSLGQGLEFLIYFQGNSAPDKSGLPSDRFSAERTGGSVSTLTIQRTQQEDSAVYLCASSLGAGTLKTGALFFGEGSRLTVL.

The chain uses TRBV28 and TRBJ2-5; D is undetermined. CDR1 and CDR2 (germline): MDHEN, SYDVKM. Trimming cost V 3 bases and J 4 bases, with 12 bases left between them. This CDR3 region has 14 residues. In DNA, the CDR3 is TGTGCCAGCAGTTTTGTAGCTGACCCAGAGACCCAGTACTTC. Protein: CASSFVADPETQYF.

This clonotype was recorded at least ten times. The V and J genes are TRBV7-2 and TRBJ2-5; 7 nucleotides match TRBD2. Germline V CDR1 and CDR2: SGHTA, FQGNSA. This CDR3 has 15 residues. V dropped 6 bases and J dropped 11; count of bases not matched to a gene: 18. The CDR3 DNA is TGTGCCAGCAGTCCACTGGCGGGAGTAACATATGAGCAGTACTTC. It yields the protein CASSPLAGVTYEQYF. Looking up the rest from reference TRBV7-2 and TRBJ2-5 gives the full variable domain: GAGVSQSPSNKVTEKGKDVELRCDPISGHTALYWYRQSLGQGLEFLIYFQGNSAPDKSGLPSDRFSAERTGGSVSTLTIQRTQQEDSAVYLCASSPLAGVTYEQYFGPGTRLLVL.

This clonotype was seen only a few times. One end of the junction varies from germline; a read error may be responsible. This chain uses TRBV7-6 with TRBJ2-3, with 7 nucleotides matching TRBD2. Germline lookup yields CDR1 SGHVS and CDR2 FNYEAQ. The CDR3 extends over 14 amino acids. The DNA for the CDR3 is TGTGCCAGCAGCGGGGGGGGGTACACAGAGACGCAGTATTTC. Amino acids: CASSGGGYTETQYF.

The J gene is TRBJ1-6, the V gene TRBV6-5; D gene unclear. The CDR3 consists of 15 residues. The germline gives CDR1 MNHEY, CDR2 SVGAGI. The V end was cut by 2 bases, the J end by 7 bases, with 12 bases between. DNA for the CDR3: TGTGCCAGCAGTTACGCCCCGGGGATGAATTCACCCCTCCACTTT. Its translation: CASSYAPGMNSPLHF.

This chain joins TRBV12-3 or TRBV12-4 and TRBJ2-6, with 14 nucleotides matching TRBD2. This CDR3 region has 20 residues. Trimming took 5 bases from V and 0 from J; bases not matched to a gene: 9. The CDR3 bases are TGTGCCAGCAGTCCACGAACCGGACTAGCGGGAGGCTCTGGGGCCAACGTCCTGACTTTC. Residues: CASSPRTGLAGGSGANVLTF.

This clonotype showed up many times. The rearrangement uses TRBV6-5 and TRBJ1-1; 7 nucleotides line up with TRBD1. The length of the CDR3 is 14 residues. Germline CDR1 MNHEY, CDR2 SVGAGI. V dropped 0 bases and J dropped 5; count of bases not matched to a gene: 3. CDR3 protein: CASSYSTGMTEAFF. Written as DNA, the CDR3 is TGTGCCAGCAGTTACTCGACAGGGATGACTGAAGCTTTCTTT.

This clonotype has a handful of counts. This chain links TRBV5-1 with TRBJ2-3; 8 bases match TRBD2. CDR1 SGHRS and CDR2 YFSETQ come from the germline V gene. After removal of 6 bases from V and 4 bases from J, the junction contained 13 bases not matched to a gene. The CDR3 spans 16 residues. The CDR3 DNA reads as TGCGCCAGCACCTCGCTCGGCCCCGGGGGGGCAGATACGCAGTATTTT. Translating gives CASTSLGPGGADTQYF.

This clonotype was counted a few times. The chain combines TRBV7-3 with TRBJ2-1, with 10 positions matching TRBD2. Germline assignment: CDR1 SGHTA and CDR2 FQGTGA. This CDR3 is built from 15 residues. V was pared by 4 bases and J by 4 bases, with 4 bases of the junction left unmatched. The CDR3 sequence: CASSSGTSAYNEQFF. In nucleotides, the CDR3 is TGTGCCAGCAGCTCCGGGACTAGCGCGTACAATGAGCAGTTCTTC.

This clonotype was seen only a few times. The rearrangement uses TRBV6-1 and TRBJ2-1, with TRBD1 matching 7 bases. The J call is in doubt because the DNA end fits TRBJ2-7 better. This CDR3 comprises 15 residues. Per germline, CDR1 MNHNS and CDR2 SASEGT. The CDR3 loop reads CASITGTADSYEQYF. The CDR3 DNA sequence: TGTGCCAGCATCACAGGGACAGCGGACTCCTACGAGCAGTACTTC.

The CDR3 loop reads CASSQDGGDTAYNEQFF. CDR3 bases: TGTGCCAGCAGCCAAGATGGGGGGGACACTGCCTACAATGAGCAGTTCTTC. The rearrangement links TRBV4-2 to TRBJ2-1, with D perhaps TRBD2 (7 bases). CDR3 length equals 17 residues. In germline, CDR1 is LGHNA, CDR2 YNFKEQ. Trimming removed 0 bases from V and 2 bases from J, with 14 bases in between.

This chain uses TRBV7-2 with TRBJ2-7; 9 bases are a match to TRBD2. V shed 5 bases, J shed 2 bases, and the junction held 16 bases outside the gene matches. The CDR3 contains 18 residues. CDR1 SGHTA and CDR2 FQGNSA come from the germline V gene. The chain's CDR3 is CASSQGTVSGGPPYEQYF. In nucleotides, the CDR3 is TGTGCCAGCAGCCAAGGGACGGTTAGCGGGGGCCCTCCCTACGAGCAGTACTTC.

This chain links TRBV7-6 with TRBJ1-3; no clear D gene. CDR1 and CDR2 (germline): SGHVS, FNYEAQ. V lost 5 bases and J lost 0, with 11 bases in between. The CDR3 runs 15 residues. In DNA, the CDR3 is TGTGCCAGCAGCCCGGGCCCAGGCTCTGGAAACACCATATATTTT. Translated, it gives CASSPGPGSGNTIYF.

This clonotype was found many times. The chain carries TRBV19 and TRBJ2-1; D possibly corresponds to TRBD2 (6 bases). This CDR3 is 13 amino acids long. Germline V CDR1 and CDR2: LNHDA, SQIVND (reference sequence). Trimming removed 8 bases from V and 3 bases from J, with 11 bases in between. For the CDR3, the DNA is TGTGCCAGTTCAAGGGACTTCTACAATGAGCAGTTCTTC. Its protein product is CASSRDFYNEQFF. Drawing the rest from reference TRBV19 and TRBJ2-1, the complete variable domain is DGGITQSPKYLFRKEGQNVTLSCEQNLNHDAMYWYRQDPGQGLRLIYYSQIVNDFQKGDIAEGYSVSREKKESFPLTVTSAQKNPTAFYLCASSRDFYNEQFFGPGTRLTVL.

This chain joins TRBV4-1 and TRBJ2-7; D may be TRBD1 or TRBD2 (5 bases each). The CDR3 is 16 amino acids. Deletions cut 0 bases from V and 0 bases from J, with 12 bases between. Germline lookup yields CDR1 MGHRA and CDR2 YSYEKL. The CDR3 reads CASSQDGTSSSYEQYF. Here the CDR3 DNA reads TGCGCCAGCAGCCAAGATGGGACGTCAAGCTCCTACGAGCAGTACTTC.

As to this clonotype: The conserved closing phenylalanine or tryptophan is absent in this CDR3, likely reflecting a read error. CDR3 DNA sequence: TGTGCCAGCAGTTCGACAGAGACCCAGTACTGC. This translates into CASSSTETQYC. The rearrangement links TRBV12-3 or TRBV12-4 to TRBJ2-5, with D uncertain. The V end was cut by 4 bases, the J end by 4 bases, with 4 bases between. This CDR3 spans 11 amino acids.

Judged by abundance, this clonotype is medium-sized (0.01 to 0.1%). The CDR3 loop is CASSHKRGGITDTQYF. The CDR3 DNA follows: TGTGCCAGCAGCCACAAGCGGGGGGGTATCACAGATACGCAGTATTTT. The chain couples TRBV7-8 to TRBJ2-3, with 10 bases fitting TRBD2. Unmatched junction bases numbered 7, after V lost 5 bases and J lost 2 bases. The germline gives CDR1 SGHVS, CDR2 FQNEAQ. This CDR3 is 16 amino acids long. The complete variable domain, with remaining parts taken from reference TRBV7-8 and TRBJ2-3, reads GAGVSQSPRYKVAKRGQDVALRCDPISGHVSLFWYQQALGQGPEFLTYFQNEAQLDKSGLPSDRFFAERPEGSVSTLKIQRTQQEDSAVYLCASSHKRGGITDTQYFGPGTRLTVL.

As to this clonotype: At one boundary the junction diverges from the germline segment, which might be a read error. This rearrangement joins TRBV11-3 to TRBJ2-3; TRBD1 aligns across 8 bases. Looked up from germline, CDR1 is SGHNT and CDR2 is YENEEA. The CDR3 loop spans 17 amino acids. The CDR3 DNA reads TGTGCCAGCAGCTTCGAAGCCGGGACAGGAGATAAAAACACGCAGTACTTT. Encoded protein: CASSFEAGTGDKNTQYF.

About this clonotype: Mismatch with germline at one junction end may stem from a read error. The V gene is TRBV6-5, the J gene TRBJ2-3; TRBD1 or TRBD2 may be the D gene (5 bases each). The CDR3 is 16 residues long. Germline assignment: CDR1 MNHEY and CDR2 SVGAGI. The CDR3 sequence: CASGCSCGGRTETQYF. CDR3 sequence (DNA): TGTGCCAGCGGTTGCTCGTGTGGGGGTCGCACAGAGACGCAGTATTTT.